The sequence of this TCR beta chain was determined in a study of T-cell reconstitution after alpha-beta-depleted transplantation in children. Unique molecular identifiers tagged the TCRbeta library. TCRdb ran MiXCR on the PCR reads and lists one entry per CDR3 protein. The sample records more than 250,000 distinct CDR3 sequences, approximately 9.6% being singletons. The CDR3 is made up of 12 amino acids. Per the germline V gene, CDR1 is ENHRY and CDR2 is SYGVKD. Trimming stripped 3 bases from V and 7 bases from J, with 9 bases between. The chain has TRBV10-3 and TRBJ1-1, with D unresolved. Sequenced here: PBMCs from the stem cell graft donor, sampled from the stem cell graft. The TCR originated in a human donor who donated a stem cell graft to a child with SCID. The CDR3 spells CAISERQDEAFF. The CDR3 bases are TGTGCCATCAGTGAACGACAAGATGAAGCTTTCTTT.